The clone carrying this TCR beta chain was counted only a few times. This specimen comes from a study of patients and donors after allogeneic stem cell transplantation. The V end lost 0 bases, the J end lost 0 bases, and 14 bases lay between the germline ends. In germline, CDR1 is SGHDT, CDR2 YYEEEE. This CDR3 comprises 17 residues. From the RT-PCR reads, TCRdb called clonotypes with MiXCR, one entry per CDR3 protein. Among fewer than 250,000 distinct CDR3 sequences, roughly 14% were seen once, and the ten largest hold more than 9%. The origin of this receptor is a human donor who was either an allogeneic HSCT recipient or a stem cell or donor lymphocyte infusion donor (not recorded which). It is not recorded whose cells these are; they may come from a transplant donor. Sequencing was carried out using blood, either unsorted or a sorted T cell fraction (not recorded which). The rearrangement joins TRBV5-6 to TRBJ2-3; D uncertain. CDR3 DNA sequence: TGTGCCAGCAGCTTGGAAGTTACGATCTCTAGCACAGATACGCAGTATTTT. Its protein is CASSLEVTISSTDTQYF. Supplemented by reference TRBV5-6 and TRBJ2-3, the full variable domain reads DAGVTQSPTHLIKTRGQQVTLRCSPKSGHDTVSWYQQALGQGPQFIFQYYEEEERQRGNFPDRFSGHQFPNYSSELNVNALLLGDSALYLCASSLEVTISSTDTQYFGPGTRLTVL.